This entry lists 8 T cell receptor beta chains sequenced from one sample in a study of blood T cell repertoires in COVID-19. Generated by immunoSEQ multiplex PCR, the TCRdb table keeps only in-frame clones and is missing some. The sample lists 180,000 or so clones, approximately 86% occurring once. The sequenced sample was peripheral blood. These receptor sequences come from a man aged 55 to 70 who had recovered from COVID-19.

The gene calls are TRBV5-6 and TRBJ2-3; possible D gene TRBD1, 6 bases. Germline-derived CDR1 and CDR2 are SGHDT and YYEEEE. V was cut by 0 bases and J by 4 bases, with 12 bases left in between. This CDR3 spans 15 amino acids. DNA of the CDR3: TGTGCCAGCAGCTTGGAACTCCAGGGGCCAGATACGCAGTATTTT. Amino acid sequence: CASSLELQGPDTQYF.

This clone has a single count. The V call is TRBV7-2, the J call TRBJ1-1, with D tentatively TRBD1 (5 bases). Germline-derived CDR1 and CDR2 are SGHTA and FQGNSA. The length of the CDR3 is 15 residues. V lost 2 bases and J 3 bases, leaving 13 bases between the germline ends. CDR3 DNA: TGTGCCAGCAGCTTACGGGGGACCTCGGACACTGAAGCTTTCTTT. It specifies CASSLRGTSDTEAFF.

The V and J genes are TRBV29-1 and TRBJ2-1; TRBD2 aligns across 7 bases. After removal of 6 bases from V and 5 bases from J, the junction contained 10 bases not matched to a gene. Germline V lookup: CDR1 SQVTM, CDR2 ANQGSEA. The CDR3 contains 14 residues. DNA for the CDR3: TGCAGCGTCGGTTACACGCGGGGGAACAATGAGCAGTTCTTC. It is translated as CSVGYTRGNNEQFF.

The chain is built from TRBV24-1 and TRBJ2-1; 7 bases agree with TRBD2. Germline values: CDR1 KGHDR, CDR2 SFDVKD. V was pared by 5 bases and J by 10 bases, with 7 bases of the junction left unmatched. This CDR3 is built from 13 residues. The CDR3 DNA is TGTGCCACCAGTGGAGAAGGGAGGGGAGAGCAGTTCTTC. Its protein is CATSGEGRGEQFF.

This clone counts as medium-sized (0.01 to 0.1%). The rearrangement joins TRBV19 to TRBJ2-2, with 7 bases identical to TRBD2. With V trimmed by 2 bases and J by 5 bases, 5 bases remained unmatched. CDR1 is LNHDA, CDR2 SQIVND, per germline (reference sequence). This CDR3 spans 15 amino acids. CDR3 coding DNA: TGTGCCAGTAGTATAATCGGGGGGATTACCGGGGAGCTGTTTTTT. It encodes CASSIIGGITGELFF.

V is TRBV7-9 and J is TRBJ2-3, with 7 bases matching TRBD2. Germline values: CDR1 SEHNR, CDR2 FQNEAQ (reference sequence). The CDR3 runs to 15 residues. J was trimmed by 4 bases and V by 0 bases; bases with no gene match: 4. In nucleotides, the CDR3 is TGTGCCAGCAGCTTAGCGATTACTAGCGCAGATACGCAGTATTTT. Translation gives CASSLAITSADTQYF.

The rearrangement joins TRBV7-2 to TRBJ1-1; tentatively, D is TRBD1 (6 bases). Per germline, CDR1 SGHTA and CDR2 FQGNSA. Trimming pared 1 base from V and 10 bases from J, leaving 19 bases between. The CDR3 spans 15 residues. Here the CDR3 reads CASSLGGQAGRGAFF. In nucleotides, the CDR3 is TGTGCCAGCAGCTTAGGTGGGCAGGCCGGCAGGGGAGCTTTCTTT.

The chain couples TRBV7-2 to TRBJ2-5; perhaps TRBD1 as D (5 bases). The V gene's germline CDR1 is SGHTA and CDR2 FQGNSA. This CDR3 spans 12 amino acids. V lost 5 bases, J lost 5 bases, and 9 bases lay in between. CDR3 loop: CASSLKGETQYF. In DNA, the CDR3 is TGTGCCAGCAGCCTTAAGGGGGAGACCCAGTACTTC.